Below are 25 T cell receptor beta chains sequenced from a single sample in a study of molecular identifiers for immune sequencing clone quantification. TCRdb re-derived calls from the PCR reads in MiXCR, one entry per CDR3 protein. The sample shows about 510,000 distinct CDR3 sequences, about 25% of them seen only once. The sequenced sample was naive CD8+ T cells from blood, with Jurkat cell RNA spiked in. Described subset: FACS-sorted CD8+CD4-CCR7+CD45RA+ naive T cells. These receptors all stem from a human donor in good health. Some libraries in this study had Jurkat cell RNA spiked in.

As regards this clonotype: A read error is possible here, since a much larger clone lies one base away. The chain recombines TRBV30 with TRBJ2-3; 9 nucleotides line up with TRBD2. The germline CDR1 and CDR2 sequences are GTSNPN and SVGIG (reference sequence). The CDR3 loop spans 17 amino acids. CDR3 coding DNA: TGTGCCTGGAACATCCTAGGGACTAGCTTACTCACAGATACGCGGTATTTT. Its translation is CAWNILGTSLLTDTRYF.

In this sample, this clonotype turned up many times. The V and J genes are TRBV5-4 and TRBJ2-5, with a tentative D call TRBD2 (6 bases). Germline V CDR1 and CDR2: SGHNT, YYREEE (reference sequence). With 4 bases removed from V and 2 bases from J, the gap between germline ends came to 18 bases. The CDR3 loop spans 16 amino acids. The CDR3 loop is CASSPGASVLQETQYF. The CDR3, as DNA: TGTGCCAGCAGCCCTGGTGCTAGCGTCTTACAAGAGACCCAGTACTTC.

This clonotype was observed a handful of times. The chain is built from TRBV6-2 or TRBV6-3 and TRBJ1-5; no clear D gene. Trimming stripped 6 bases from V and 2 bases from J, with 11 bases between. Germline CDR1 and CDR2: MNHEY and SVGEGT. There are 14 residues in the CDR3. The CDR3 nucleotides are TGTGCCAGCAGCCTCCAATGGGGCAATCAGCCCCAGCATTTT. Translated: CASSLQWGNQPQHF.

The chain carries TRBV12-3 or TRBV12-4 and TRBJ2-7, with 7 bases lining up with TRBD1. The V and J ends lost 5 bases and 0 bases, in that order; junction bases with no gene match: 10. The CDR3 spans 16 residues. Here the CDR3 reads CASSRDGTASSYEQYF. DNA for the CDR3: TGTGCCAGCAGTCGCGACGGGACAGCTAGCTCCTACGAGCAGTACTTC.

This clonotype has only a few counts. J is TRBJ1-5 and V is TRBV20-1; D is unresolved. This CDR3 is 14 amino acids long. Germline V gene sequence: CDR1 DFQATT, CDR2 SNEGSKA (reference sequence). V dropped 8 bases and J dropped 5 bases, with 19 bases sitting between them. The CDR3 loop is CSPPWQEFDQPQHF. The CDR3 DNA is TGCAGTCCCCCATGGCAGGAATTTGATCAGCCCCAGCATTTT.

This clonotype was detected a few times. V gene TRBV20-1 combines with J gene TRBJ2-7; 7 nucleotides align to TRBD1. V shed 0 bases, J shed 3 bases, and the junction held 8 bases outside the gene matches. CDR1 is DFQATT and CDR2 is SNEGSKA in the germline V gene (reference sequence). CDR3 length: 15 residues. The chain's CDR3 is CSARDQGQSFYEQYF. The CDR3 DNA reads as TGCAGTGCTAGAGACCAGGGACAGTCTTTCTACGAGCAGTACTTC.

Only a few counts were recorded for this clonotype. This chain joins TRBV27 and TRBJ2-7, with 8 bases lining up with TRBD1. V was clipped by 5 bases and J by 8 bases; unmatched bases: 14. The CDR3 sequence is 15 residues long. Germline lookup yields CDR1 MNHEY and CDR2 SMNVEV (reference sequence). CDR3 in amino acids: CASSPLWDRSLQQYF. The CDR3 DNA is TGTGCCAGCAGTCCTCTCTGGGACAGGTCACTCCAGCAGTACTTC.

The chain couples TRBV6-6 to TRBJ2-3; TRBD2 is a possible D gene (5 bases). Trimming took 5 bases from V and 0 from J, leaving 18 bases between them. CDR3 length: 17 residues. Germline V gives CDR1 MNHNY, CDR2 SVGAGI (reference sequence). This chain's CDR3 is CASSAYRASRSTDTQYF. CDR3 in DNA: TGTGCCAGCAGTGCCTACCGGGCTAGCCGCAGCACAGATACGCAGTATTTT.

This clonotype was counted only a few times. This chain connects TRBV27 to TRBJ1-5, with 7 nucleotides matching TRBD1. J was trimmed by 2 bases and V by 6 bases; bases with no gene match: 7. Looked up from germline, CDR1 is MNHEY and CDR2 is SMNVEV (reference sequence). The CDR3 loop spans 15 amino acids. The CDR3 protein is CASSTMGTGNQPQHF. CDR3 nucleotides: TGTGCCAGCAGCACAATGGGGACAGGCAATCAGCCCCAGCATTTT.

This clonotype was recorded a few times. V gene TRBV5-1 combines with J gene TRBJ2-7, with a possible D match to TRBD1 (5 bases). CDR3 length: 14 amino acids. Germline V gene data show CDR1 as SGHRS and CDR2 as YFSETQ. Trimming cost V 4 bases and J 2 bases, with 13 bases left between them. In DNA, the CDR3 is TGCGCCAGCAGCCGCCAGGGAACTACCTACGAGCAGTACTTC. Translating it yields CASSRQGTTYEQYF. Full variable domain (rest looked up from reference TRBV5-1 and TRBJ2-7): KAGVTQTPRYLIKTRGQQVTLSCSPISGHRSVSWYQQTPGQGLQFLFEYFSETQRNKGNFPGRFSGRQFSNSRSEMNVSTLELGDSALYLCASSRQGTTYEQYFGPGTRLTVT.

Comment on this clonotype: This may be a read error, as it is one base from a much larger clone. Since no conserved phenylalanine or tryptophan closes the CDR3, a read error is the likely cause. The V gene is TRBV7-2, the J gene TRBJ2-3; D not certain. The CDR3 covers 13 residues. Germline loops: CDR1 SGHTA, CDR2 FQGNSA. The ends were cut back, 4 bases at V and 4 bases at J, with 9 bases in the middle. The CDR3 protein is CASSSTVADTQYV. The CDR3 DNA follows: TGTGCCAGCAGCTCTACAGTTGCAGATACGCAGTATGTT.

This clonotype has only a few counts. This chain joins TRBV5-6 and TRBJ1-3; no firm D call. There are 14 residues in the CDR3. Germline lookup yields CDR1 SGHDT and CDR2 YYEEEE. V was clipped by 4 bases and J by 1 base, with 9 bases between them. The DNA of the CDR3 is TGTGCCAGCAGCACCCAGGTTTCTGGAAACACCATATATTTT. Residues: CASSTQVSGNTIYF. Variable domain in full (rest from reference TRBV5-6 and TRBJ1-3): DAGVTQSPTHLIKTRGQQVTLRCSPKSGHDTVSWYQQALGQGPQFIFQYYEEEERQRGNFPDRFSGHQFPNYSSELNVNALLLGDSALYLCASSTQVSGNTIYFGEGSWLTVV.

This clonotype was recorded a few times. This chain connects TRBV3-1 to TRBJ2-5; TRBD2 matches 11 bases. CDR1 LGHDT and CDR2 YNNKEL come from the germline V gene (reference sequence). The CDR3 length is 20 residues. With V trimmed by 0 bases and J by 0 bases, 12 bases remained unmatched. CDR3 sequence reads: CASSQDPVASGGPNQETQYF. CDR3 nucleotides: TGTGCCAGCAGCCAAGATCCGGTGGCTAGCGGGGGGCCCAACCAAGAGACCCAGTACTTC.

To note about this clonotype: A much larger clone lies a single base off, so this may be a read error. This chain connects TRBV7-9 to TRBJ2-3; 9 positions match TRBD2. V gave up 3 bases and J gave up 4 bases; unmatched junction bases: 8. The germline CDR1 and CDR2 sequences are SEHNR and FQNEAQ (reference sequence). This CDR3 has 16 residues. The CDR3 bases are TGTGCCAGCAGCTTCGGGGCTAGCGGGAATCCAGATACGCAGTATTTT. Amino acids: CASSFGASGNPDTQYF.

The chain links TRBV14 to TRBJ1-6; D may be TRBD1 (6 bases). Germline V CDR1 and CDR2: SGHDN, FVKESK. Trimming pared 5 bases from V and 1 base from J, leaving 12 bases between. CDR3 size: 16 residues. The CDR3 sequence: CASSVQQGSYNSPLHF. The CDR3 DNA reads TGTGCCAGCAGCGTTCAACAGGGTTCCTATAATTCACCCCTCCACTTT.

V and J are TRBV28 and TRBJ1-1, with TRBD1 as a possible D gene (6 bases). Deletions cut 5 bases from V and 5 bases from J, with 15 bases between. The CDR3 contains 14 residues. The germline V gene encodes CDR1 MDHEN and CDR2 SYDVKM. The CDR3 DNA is TGTGCCAGCAGTACCTACAGGGTTGGGACTGAAGCTTTCTTT. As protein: CASSTYRVGTEAFF.

The chain's CDR3 is CASSWGRTGDEKLFF. CDR3 DNA: TGCGCCAGCAGCTGGGGTCGGACAGGGGACGAAAAACTGTTTTTT. The chain uses TRBV5-1 and TRBJ1-4, with TRBD1 matching 9 bases. Germline V CDR1 and CDR2: SGHRS, YFSETQ. After removal of 3 bases from V and 8 bases from J, the junction contained 8 bases not matched to a gene. The CDR3 spans 15 residues.

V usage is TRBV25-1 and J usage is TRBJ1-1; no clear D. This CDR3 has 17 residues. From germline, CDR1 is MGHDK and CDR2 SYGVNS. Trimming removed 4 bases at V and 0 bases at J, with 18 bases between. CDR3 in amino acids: CASSGPLGQLMNTEAFF. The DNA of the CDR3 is TGTGCCAGCAGTGGACCCTTAGGGCAGCTCATGAACACTGAAGCTTTCTTT.

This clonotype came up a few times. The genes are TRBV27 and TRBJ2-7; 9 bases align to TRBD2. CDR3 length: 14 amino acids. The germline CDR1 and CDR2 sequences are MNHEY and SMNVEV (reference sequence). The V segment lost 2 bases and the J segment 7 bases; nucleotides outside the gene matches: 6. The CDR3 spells CASSLAGGPKEQYF. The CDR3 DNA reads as TGTGCCAGCAGTTTAGCGGGAGGGCCGAAAGAGCAGTACTTC.

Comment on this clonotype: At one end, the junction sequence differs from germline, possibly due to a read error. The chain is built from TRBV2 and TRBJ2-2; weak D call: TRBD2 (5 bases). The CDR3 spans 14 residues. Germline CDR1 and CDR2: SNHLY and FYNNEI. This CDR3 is CALRLKSNTGELLF. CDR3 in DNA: TGTGCTTTGCGGCTTAAGTCGAACACCGGGGAGCTGCTTTTT.

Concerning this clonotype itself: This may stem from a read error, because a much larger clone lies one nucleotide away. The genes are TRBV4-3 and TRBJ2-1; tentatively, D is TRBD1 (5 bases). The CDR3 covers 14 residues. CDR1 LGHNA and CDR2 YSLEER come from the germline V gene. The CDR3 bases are TGCGCCCGCAGCCAAGTCCAAGGGGTAGCTTCTCAGTTCTTC. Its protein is CARSQVQGVASQFF.

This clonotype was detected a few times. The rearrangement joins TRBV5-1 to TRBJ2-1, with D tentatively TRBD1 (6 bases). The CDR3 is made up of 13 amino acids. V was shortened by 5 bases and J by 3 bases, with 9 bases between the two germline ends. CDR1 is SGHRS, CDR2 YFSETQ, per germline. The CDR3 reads CASRSDSYNEQFF. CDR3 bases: TGCGCCAGCAGATCGGACAGCTACAATGAGCAGTTCTTC.

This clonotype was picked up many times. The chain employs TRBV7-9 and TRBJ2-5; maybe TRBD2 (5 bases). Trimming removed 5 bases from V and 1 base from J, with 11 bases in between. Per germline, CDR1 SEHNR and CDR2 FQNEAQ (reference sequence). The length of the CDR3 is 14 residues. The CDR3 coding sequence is TGTGCCAGCAGCCCCCTGGGGAGCCAAGAGACCCAGTACTTC. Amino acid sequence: CASSPLGSQETQYF.

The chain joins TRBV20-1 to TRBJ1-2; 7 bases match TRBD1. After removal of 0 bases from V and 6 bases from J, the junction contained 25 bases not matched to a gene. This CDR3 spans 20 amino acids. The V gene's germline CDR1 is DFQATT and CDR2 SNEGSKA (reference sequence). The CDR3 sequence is CSARDYRGSPPRGTTHGYTF. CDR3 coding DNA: TGCAGTGCTAGAGATTACAGGGGTTCGCCCCCCCGTGGGACTACCCATGGCTACACCTTC.

CDR3 region: CASSFGAQGYEQYF. The DNA of the CDR3 is TGTGCCAGCAGTTTTGGTGCCCAAGGGTACGAGCAGTACTTC. This chain connects TRBV12-3 or TRBV12-4 to TRBJ2-7, with unresolved D. This CDR3 is built from 14 residues. The V gene lost 3 bases and the J gene lost 4 bases, with 13 bases spanning the gap.